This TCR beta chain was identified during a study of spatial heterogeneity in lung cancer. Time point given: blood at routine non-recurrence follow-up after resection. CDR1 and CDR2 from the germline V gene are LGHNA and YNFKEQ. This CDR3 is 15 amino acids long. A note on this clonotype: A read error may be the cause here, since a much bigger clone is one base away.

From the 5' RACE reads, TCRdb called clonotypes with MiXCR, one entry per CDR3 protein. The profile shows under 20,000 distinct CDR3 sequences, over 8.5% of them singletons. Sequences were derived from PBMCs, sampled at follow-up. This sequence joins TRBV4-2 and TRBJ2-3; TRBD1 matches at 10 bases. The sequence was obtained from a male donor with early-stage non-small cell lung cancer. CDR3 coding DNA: TGTGCCGGCAGCCTCCGGGACAGGGGTGAAGATACGCAGTATTTT. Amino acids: CAGSLRDRGEDTQYF.